This T cell receptor (beta chain) is drawn from a study of blood T cell repertoires in COVID-19. Germline CDR1 and CDR2: SGHKS and YYEKEE (reference sequence). The CDR3 has 17 residues. The J segment lost 2 bases and the V segment lost 3 bases, leaving 9 bases of the junction unmatched. Sequenced by immunoSEQ multiplex PCR; TCRdb stores in-frame clones only, minus some. The table has 270,000 or so clones, approximately 89% seen once. Those enrolled in Seattle joined during active infection and were followed longitudinally afterward. This receptor was identified in a woman aged 25 to 39 with COVID-19, enrolled during active disease. The sample was peripheral blood. The chain employs TRBV5-5 and TRBJ1-4, with 8 bases fitting TRBD1. The CDR3 nucleotides read TGTGCCAGCAGCTCCTTTCAGGGGGCGGGCACTAATGAAAAACTGTTTTTT. This sequence encodes CASSSFQGAGTNEKLFF.